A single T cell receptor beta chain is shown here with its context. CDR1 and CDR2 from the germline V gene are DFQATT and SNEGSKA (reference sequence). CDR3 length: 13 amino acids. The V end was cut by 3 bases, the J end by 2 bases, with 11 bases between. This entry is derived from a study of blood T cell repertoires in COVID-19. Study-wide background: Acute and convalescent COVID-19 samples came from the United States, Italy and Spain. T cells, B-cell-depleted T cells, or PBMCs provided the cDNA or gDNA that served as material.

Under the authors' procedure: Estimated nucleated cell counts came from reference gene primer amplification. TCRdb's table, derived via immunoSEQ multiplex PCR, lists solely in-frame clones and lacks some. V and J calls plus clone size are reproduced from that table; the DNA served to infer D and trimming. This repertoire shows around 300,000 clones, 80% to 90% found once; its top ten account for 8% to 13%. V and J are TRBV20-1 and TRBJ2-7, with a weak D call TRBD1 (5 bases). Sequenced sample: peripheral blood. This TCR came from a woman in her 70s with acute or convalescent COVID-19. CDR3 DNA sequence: TGCAGTGCTAGTCCCACAGGTACCTACGAGCAGTACTTC. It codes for CSASPTGTYEQYF.